The clone carrying this T cell receptor beta chain came up a few times. This sample stems from a study of blood T cell repertoires in COVID-19. For the study at large: Samples came from the United States, Italy and Spain, spanning acute and convalescent COVID-19.

Two negative PCRs, clearance, or symptom resolution characterized the recovered Cohort 3 donors. The method was immunoSEQ multiplex PCR; TCRdb's version includes in-frame clones alone and lacks a portion of them. The table records approximately 250,000 clones, around 89% of them present only once. The CDR3 has 15 amino acids. The V gene's germline CDR1 is DFQATT and CDR2 SNEGSKA (reference sequence). The V gene lost 3 bases and the J gene lost 2 bases, with 16 bases spanning the gap. The chain combines TRBV20-1 with TRBJ2-5, with D perhaps matching TRBD2 (5 bases). This clonotype was sampled from a woman aged 25 to 45 who had recovered from COVID-19. The sequenced sample was PBMCs or T cells enriched from blood (not recorded which). The CDR3 sequence is CSASGGVVRQETQYF. DNA for the CDR3: TGCAGTGCTAGTGGAGGAGTGGTTAGGCAAGAGACCCAGTACTTC.